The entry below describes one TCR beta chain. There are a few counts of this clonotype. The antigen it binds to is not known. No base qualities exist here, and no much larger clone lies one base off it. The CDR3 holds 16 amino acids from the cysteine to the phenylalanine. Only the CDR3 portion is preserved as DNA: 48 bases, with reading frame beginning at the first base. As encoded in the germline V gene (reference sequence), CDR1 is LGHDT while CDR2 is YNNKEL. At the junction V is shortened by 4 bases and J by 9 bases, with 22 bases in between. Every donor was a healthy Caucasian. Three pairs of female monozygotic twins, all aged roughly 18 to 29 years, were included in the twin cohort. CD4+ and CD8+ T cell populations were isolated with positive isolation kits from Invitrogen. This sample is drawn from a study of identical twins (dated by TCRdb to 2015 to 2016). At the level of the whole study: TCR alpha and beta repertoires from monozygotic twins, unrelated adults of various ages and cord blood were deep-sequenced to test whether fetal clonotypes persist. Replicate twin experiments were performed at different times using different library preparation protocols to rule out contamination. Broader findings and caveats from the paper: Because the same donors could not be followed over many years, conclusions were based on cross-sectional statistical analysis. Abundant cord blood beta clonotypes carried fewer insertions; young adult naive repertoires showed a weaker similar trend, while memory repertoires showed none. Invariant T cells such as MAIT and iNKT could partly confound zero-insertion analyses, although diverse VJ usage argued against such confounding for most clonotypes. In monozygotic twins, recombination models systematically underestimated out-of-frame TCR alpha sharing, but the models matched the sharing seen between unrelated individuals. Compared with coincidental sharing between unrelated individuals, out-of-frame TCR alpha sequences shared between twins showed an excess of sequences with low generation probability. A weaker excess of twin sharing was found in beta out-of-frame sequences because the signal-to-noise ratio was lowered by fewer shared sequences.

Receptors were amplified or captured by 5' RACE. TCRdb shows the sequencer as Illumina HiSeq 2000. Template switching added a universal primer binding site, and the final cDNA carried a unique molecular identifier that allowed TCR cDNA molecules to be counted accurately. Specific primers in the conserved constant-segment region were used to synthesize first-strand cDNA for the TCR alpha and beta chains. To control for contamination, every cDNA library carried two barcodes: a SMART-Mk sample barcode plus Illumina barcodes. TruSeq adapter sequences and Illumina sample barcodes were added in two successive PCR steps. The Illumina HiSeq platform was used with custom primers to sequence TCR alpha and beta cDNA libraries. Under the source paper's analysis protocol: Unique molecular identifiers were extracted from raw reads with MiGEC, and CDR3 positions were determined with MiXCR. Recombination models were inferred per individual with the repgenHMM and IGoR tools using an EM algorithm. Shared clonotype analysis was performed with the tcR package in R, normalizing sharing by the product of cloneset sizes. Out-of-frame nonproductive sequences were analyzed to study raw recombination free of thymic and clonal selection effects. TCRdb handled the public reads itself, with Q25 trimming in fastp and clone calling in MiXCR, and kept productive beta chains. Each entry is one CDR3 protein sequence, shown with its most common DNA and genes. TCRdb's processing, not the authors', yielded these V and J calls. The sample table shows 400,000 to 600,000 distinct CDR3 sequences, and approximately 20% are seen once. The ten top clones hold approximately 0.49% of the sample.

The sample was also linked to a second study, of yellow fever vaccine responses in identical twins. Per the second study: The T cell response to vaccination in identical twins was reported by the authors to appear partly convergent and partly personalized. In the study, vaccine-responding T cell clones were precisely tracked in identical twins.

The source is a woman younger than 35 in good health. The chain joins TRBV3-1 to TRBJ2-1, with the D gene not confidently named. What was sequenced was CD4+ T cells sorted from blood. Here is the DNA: TGTGCCAGCAGCCCTCGCTGGATCACGACGTTTAGTGAGCAGTTCTTC. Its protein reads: CASSPRWITTFSEQFF.